The sequence of this TCR beta chain was determined in a study of T-cell reconstitution after alpha-beta-depleted transplantation in children. V dropped 5 bases and J dropped 2; count of bases not matched to a gene: 7. The CDR3 runs 17 residues. Preparing the TCRbeta library involved the use of unique molecular identifiers. From the PCR reads, TCRdb called clonotypes with MiXCR, one entry per CDR3 protein. The sample carries about 610,000 distinct CDR3 sequences, 27% recorded once. The table lists this clonotype with a few counts. Antigen specificity is unknown. Overall study results and limits: Several hundred expanded graft clones reportedly gave rise to the alpha-beta T cells present about two months after transplant. Certain patients had high TCRbeta diversity at day 60, and it came from recipient T cells and thymic progenitors that survived. T-cell counts and diversity were attributed mostly to newly produced T cells one year after transplant.

This chain joins TRBV12-3 or TRBV12-4 and TRBJ2-7, with 15 bases that match TRBD2. The TCR originated in a boy less than two years old with Wiskott-Aldrich syndrome, due to receive a stem cell transplant. The sequencing here drew on PBMCs, taken before TCRalphabeta/CD19-depleted stem cell transplant. Here the CDR3 reads CASSPGTSGRPTYEQYF. The CDR3 coding sequence is TGTGCCAGCAGTCCCGGGACTAGCGGGAGGCCGACCTACGAGCAGTACTTC.